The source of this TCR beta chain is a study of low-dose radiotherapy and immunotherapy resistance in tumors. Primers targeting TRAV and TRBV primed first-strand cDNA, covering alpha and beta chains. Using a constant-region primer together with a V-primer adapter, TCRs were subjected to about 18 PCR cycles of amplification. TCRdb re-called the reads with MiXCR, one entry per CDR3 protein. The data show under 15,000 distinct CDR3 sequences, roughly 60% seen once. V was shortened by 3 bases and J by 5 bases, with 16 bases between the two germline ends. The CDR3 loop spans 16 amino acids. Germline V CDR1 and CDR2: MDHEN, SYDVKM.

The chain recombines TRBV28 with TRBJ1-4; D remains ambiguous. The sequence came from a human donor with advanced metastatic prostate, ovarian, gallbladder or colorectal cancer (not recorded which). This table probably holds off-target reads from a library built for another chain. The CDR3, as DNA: TGTGCCAGCAGTTTCCGCTTAAAGGTTTTGAATGAAAAACTGTTTTTT. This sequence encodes CASSFRLKVLNEKLFF.